This T cell receptor beta chain was sequenced for a study of tumor-infiltrating lymphocytes in primary liver carcinoma. Study information: Both sexes were represented among patients, who were 30 to 69 years old. Study conclusions and caveats: When set against blood, tumors had a significantly higher top-250-clone fraction (p = 0.039). Presence in all five tumor regions was observed for only about 8-25% of top clones.

From around 0.5 ug of total RNA, TCR beta-specific cDNA was reverse-transcribed using a constant-region primer. Nested multiplex PCR, run for three rounds with slightly modified ARM-PCR, yielded TCR beta libraries. TCRdb reanalysed the multiplex PCR reads using MiXCR and keeps one entry per CDR3 protein. The table has about 41,000 distinct CDR3 sequences, about three quarters seen once; the top ten hold about a fifth. Unsorted bulk tissue of roughly 20-31 mg yielded co-extracted RNA and DNA. Chronic HBV infection was present in the patients, who were treatment-naive. On this clonotype itself: Its specificity is not known. The junction shows a germline mismatch at one end, possibly a read error.

Material for sequencing was liver tumor tissue from sampling region 2. Subset defined: tumor region T2, inferior pole. The TCR comes from a man aged 35-49 years with primary liver carcinoma and hepatitis B virus infection.

The CDR3 sequence is CASSGRGNTGDLFF. CDR3 nucleotide sequence: TGCGCCAGCAGCGGGCGGGGAAATACCGGGGATCTGTTTTTT. The chain joins TRBV4-1 to TRBJ2-2; weak D call: TRBD2 (6 bases). The CDR3 runs 14 residues. Germline V gene sequence: CDR1 MGHRA, CDR2 YSYEKL.